One sample yielded the 15 T cell receptor beta chains listed below, sequenced in a study of TIL therapy for anti-PD-1-resistant metastatic lung cancer. The immunoSEQ assay was v3. Sequencing used immunoSEQ multiplex PCR; TCRdb keeps in-frame clones, though not all of them. The sample lists 15,000 to 20,000 clones; 83% were seen once. Time point denoted: pre-treatment sample, taken before nivolumab and TIL therapy. The specimen was blood, collected at baseline. Receptor source: a person aged 25-80 years with non-small cell lung cancer.

CDR3 in DNA: TGTGCCAGCAGGAGGGTCCGGGGGGCCTATGAAGCTTTCTTT. This gives the protein CASRRVRGAYEAFF. The chain uses TRBV6-1 and TRBJ1-1; D is possibly TRBD1 (6 bases). Germline V gene sequence: CDR1 MNHNS, CDR2 SASEGT. This CDR3 region has 14 residues. Trimming pared 6 bases from V and 7 bases from J, leaving 18 bases between.

The chain links TRBV30 to TRBJ2-2; D ambiguous. Trimming took 3 bases from V and 8 from J, leaving 13 bases between them. This CDR3 spans 13 amino acids. The germline V gene encodes CDR1 GTSNPN and CDR2 SVGIG (reference sequence). The CDR3 DNA follows: TGTGCCTGGAGCCGAGGCCTAGGAGGGGAGCTGTTTTTT. Encoded protein: CAWSRGLGGELFF.

Only one count was recorded for this clone. The same CDR3 is also encoded by other DNA sequences in this sample. The V gene is TRBV5-1, the J gene TRBJ2-5; 9 positions match TRBD1. Germline values: CDR1 SGHRS, CDR2 YFSETQ. V lost 4 bases and J lost 1; bases outside the gene matches: 2. The CDR3 has 14 amino acids. Here the CDR3 DNA reads TGCGCCAGCAGCAGACAGGGGGGCCAAGAGACCCAGTACTTC. Amino acid sequence: CASSRQGGQETQYF.

The chain carries TRBV4-3 and TRBJ1-6; TRBD1 is a possible D gene (6 bases). V lost 4 bases, J lost 1 base, and 14 bases lay in between. This CDR3 has 17 amino acids. Germline assignment: CDR1 LGHNA and CDR2 YSLEER. The CDR3 region is CASSPEGGGSYNSPLHF. The DNA of the CDR3 is TGCGCCAGCAGCCCCGAAGGGGGGGGGTCCTATAATTCACCCCTCCACTTT.

The V and J genes are TRBV19 and TRBJ2-5, with D uncertain. This CDR3 is built from 13 residues. In germline, CDR1 is LNHDA, CDR2 SQIVND (reference sequence). Trimming removed 10 bases from V and 2 bases from J, with 14 bases in between. In DNA form, the CDR3 reads TGTGCCACCATGGATGGCCATCAAGAGACCCAGTACTTC. It specifies CATMDGHQETQYF.

The chain combines TRBV6-5 with TRBJ1-1; no firm D call. Germline CDR1 is MNHEY and CDR2 is SVGAGI. V was pared by 2 bases and J by 8 bases, with 12 bases between. This CDR3 is 13 amino acids long. This chain's CDR3 is CASSYAPPREAFF. The CDR3 DNA reads as TGTGCCAGCAGTTACGCCCCTCCACGCGAAGCTTTCTTT.

The chain's CDR3 is CASSLGHNYNEQFF. The DNA of the CDR3 is TGTGCCAGCAGCCTTGGACACAACTACAATGAGCAGTTCTTC. The gene calls are TRBV7-9 and TRBJ2-1; a possible D gene is TRBD1 (5 bases). CDR3 length: 14 amino acids. Deletions cut 5 bases from V and 3 bases from J, with 11 bases between. Germline CDR1 is SEHNR and CDR2 is FQNEAQ (reference sequence). Variable domain in full (rest from reference TRBV7-9 and TRBJ2-1): DTGVSQNPRHKITKRGQNVTFRCDPISEHNRLYWYRQTLGQGPEFLTYFQNEAQLEKSRLLSDRFSAERPKGSFSTLEIQRTEQGDSAMYLCASSLGHNYNEQFFGPGTRLTVL.

The chain has TRBV27 and TRBJ2-5; 7 bases fit TRBD1. Germline assignment: CDR1 MNHEY and CDR2 SMNVEV (reference sequence). The CDR3 is 17 amino acids. Trimming removed 5 bases from V and 4 bases from J; junction bases left unmatched: 16. This CDR3 reads CASSRRGVLDRAETQYF. In DNA, the CDR3 is TGTGCCAGCAGTCGACGAGGGGTATTAGACAGGGCAGAGACCCAGTACTTC.

The chain uses TRBV15 and TRBJ1-2; a weak D match, TRBD1 (5 bases). V shed 4 bases and J shed 8 bases, with 14 bases lying between them. The CDR3 is 13 residues long. The germline V gene encodes CDR1 LNHNV and CDR2 YYDKDF (reference sequence). CDR3 amino acids: CATSILRRAGYTF. The CDR3 coding sequence is TGTGCCACCAGCATTTTGCGCAGGGCCGGCTACACCTTC.

The chain is built from TRBV5-6 and TRBJ1-5; D is unresolved. The CDR3 has 13 amino acids. The V end was cut by 0 bases, the J end by 9 bases, with 10 bases between. Germline lookup yields CDR1 SGHDT and CDR2 YYEEEE. CDR3 nucleotide sequence: TGTGCCAGCAGCTTGGGCCGGGATCGGCCCCAGCATTTT. Amino acids: CASSLGRDRPQHF.

The chain uses TRBV7-9 and TRBJ1-2; a weak D match, TRBD1 (5 bases). The V end was cut by 10 bases, the J end by 6 bases, with 12 bases between. Germline CDR1 SEHNR, CDR2 FQNEAQ (reference sequence). The CDR3 has 11 residues. CDR3 amino acids: CAIDRGHGYTF. CDR3 coding DNA: TGTGCCATCGATAGGGGACATGGCTACACCTTC. The complete variable domain, with remaining parts taken from reference TRBV7-9 and TRBJ1-2, reads DTGVSQNPRHKITKRGQNVTFRCDPISEHNRLYWYRQTLGQGPEFLTYFQNEAQLEKSRLLSDRFSAERPKGSFSTLEIQRTEQGDSAMYLCAIDRGHGYTFGSGTRLTVV.

This clone was seen only once. The rearrangement links TRBV6-1 to TRBJ2-1; 10 bases map to TRBD1. Germline trimming cut 6 bases from V and 3 bases from J; bases unmatched to any gene: 2. CDR3 length: 14 amino acids. Germline assignment: CDR1 MNHNS and CDR2 SASEGT. The CDR3 region has the DNA TGTGCCAGCAGGGGGACAGGGGACTACAATGAGCAGTTCTTC. Translation gives CASRGTGDYNEQFF.

The CDR3 nucleotides are TGTGCCAGCAGTTTACGGGTCTCGGGGCAGGGGGGCAGTCAGCCCCAGCATTTT. Residues: CASSLRVSGQGGSQPQHF. The chain couples TRBV28 to TRBJ1-5; 7 nucleotides align to TRBD1. V was clipped by 2 bases and J by 6 bases; unmatched bases: 16. Germline V lookup: CDR1 MDHEN, CDR2 SYDVKM. There are 18 residues in the CDR3.

This rearrangement joins TRBV15 to TRBJ1-3; a possible D gene is TRBD1 (5 bases). The CDR3 sequence is 15 residues long. The germline gives CDR1 LNHNV, CDR2 YYDKDF (reference sequence). V was shortened by 0 bases and J by 6 bases, with 12 bases between the two germline ends. CDR3 coding DNA: TGTGCCACCAGCAGAGATCGGGGGTCCGAAAACACCATATATTTT. Protein product: CATSRDRGSENTIYF.

This clone came up a few times. The rearrangement links TRBV6-4 to TRBJ2-2, with D perhaps TRBD1 (5 bases). Trimming left V 2 bases short and J 1 base short, with 5 bases between. This CDR3 region has 14 residues. Per germline, CDR1 MRHNA and CDR2 SNTAGT. CDR3 bases: TGTGCCAGCAGTGACGGACAGAACACCGGGGAGCTGTTTTTT. This translates into CASSDGQNTGELFF.